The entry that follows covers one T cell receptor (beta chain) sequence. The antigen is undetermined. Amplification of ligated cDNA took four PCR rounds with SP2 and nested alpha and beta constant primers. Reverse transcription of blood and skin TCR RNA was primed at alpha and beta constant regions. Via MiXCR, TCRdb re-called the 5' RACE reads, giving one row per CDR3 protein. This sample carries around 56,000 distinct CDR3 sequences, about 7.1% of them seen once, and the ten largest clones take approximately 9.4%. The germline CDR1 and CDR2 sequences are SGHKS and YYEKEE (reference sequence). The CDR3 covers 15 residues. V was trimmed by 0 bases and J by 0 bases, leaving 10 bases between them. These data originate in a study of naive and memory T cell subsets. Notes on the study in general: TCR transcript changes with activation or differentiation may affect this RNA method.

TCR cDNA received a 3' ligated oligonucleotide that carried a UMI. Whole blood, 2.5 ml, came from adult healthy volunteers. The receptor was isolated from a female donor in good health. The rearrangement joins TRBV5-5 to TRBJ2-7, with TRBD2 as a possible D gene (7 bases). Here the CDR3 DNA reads TGTGCCAGCAGCTTGGGGGGGGGCCTCTCCTACGAGCAGTACTTC. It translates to CASSLGGGLSYEQYF. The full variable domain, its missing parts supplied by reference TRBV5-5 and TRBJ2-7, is DAGVTQSPTHLIKTRGQQVTLRCSPISGHKSVSWYQQVLGQGPQFIFQYYEKEERGRGNFPDRFSARQFPNYSSELNVNALLLGDSALYLCASSLGGGLSYEQYFGPGTRLTVT.